These 25 T cell receptor beta chains share one sample of origin, sequenced in a study of beta chain features in type 1 diabetes. Study results and limitations: In all four CD4+ subsets, TCRB CDR3 length was significantly, moderately reduced in type 1 diabetes.

No antigen is known for these receptors. cDNA synthesis used the whole RNA isolate, giving expressed TCRB sequences. Some clones are missing from TCRdb's copy, which holds only in-frame ones; the method was immunoSEQ multiplex PCR. Here the sample spans around 250,000 clones, about 15% being singletons. Sequencing was performed on naive CD4+ T cells from blood. Source of these receptors: a man between 25 and 39 years old with type 1 diabetes.

The chain recombines TRBV5-1 with TRBJ1-2; 8 bases are shared with TRBD1. The junction had 5 bases not matched to a gene; V was cut back by 4 bases and J by 0 bases. The length of the CDR3 is 15 residues. Germline V gives CDR1 SGHRS, CDR2 YFSETQ. The CDR3 nucleotides read TGCGCCAGCAGCCCTGGACAGGGAGCTAACTATGGCTACACCTTC. This gives the protein CASSPGQGANYGYTF.

The V call is TRBV11-2, the J call TRBJ1-4; D is undetermined. Looked up from germline, CDR1 is SGHAT and CDR2 is FQNNGV. V was pared by 5 bases and J by 5 bases, with 3 bases between. The CDR3 has 11 amino acids. The CDR3 DNA reads TGTGCCAGCAGCCAGAATGAAAAACTGTTTTTT. It encodes CASSQNEKLFF.

This clone has more than one count but fewer than ten. The chain joins TRBV5-1 to TRBJ2-1; TRBD2 aligns across 9 bases. There are 17 residues in the CDR3. Germline CDR1 reads SGHRS; CDR2 reads YFSETQ. J was trimmed by 6 bases and V by 4 bases; bases with no gene match: 14. The CDR3 loop is CASSPLLGTSMPNEQFF. The CDR3 bases are TGCGCCAGCAGCCCTTTACTCGGGACTAGCATGCCCAATGAGCAGTTCTTC.

This clone was seen a handful of times. V and J are TRBV4-1 and TRBJ2-5; TRBD1 matches 12 bases. The CDR3 spans 15 residues. The V segment lost 1 base and the J segment 11 bases; nucleotides outside the gene matches: 8. Per germline, CDR1 MGHRA and CDR2 YSYEKL. CDR3 residues: CASSQAGTGGDEQYF. CDR3 bases: TGCGCCAGCAGCCAAGCCGGGACAGGGGGCGATGAGCAGTACTTC.

Only a few counts were recorded for this clone. The V call is TRBV18, the J call TRBJ1-5, with D hard to call. V shed 3 bases and J shed 4 bases, with 13 bases lying between them. The CDR3 runs to 15 residues. Germline loops: CDR1 KGHSH, CDR2 LQKENI. The CDR3: CASSPRGDGNQPQHF. In nucleotides, the CDR3 is TGTGCCAGCTCACCCCGAGGAGACGGGAATCAGCCCCAGCATTTT.

J is TRBJ2-3 and V is TRBV2; 7 nucleotides agree with TRBD1. V lost 4 bases and J lost 3; bases outside the gene matches: 7. The CDR3 is 15 residues long. CDR1 SNHLY and CDR2 FYNNEI come from the germline V gene. The CDR3 nucleotides read TGTGCCAGCAGTGTTAACAGGGGTGTAACAGATACGCAGTATTTT. Protein sequence: CASSVNRGVTDTQYF.

This clone has only a few counts. The gene calls are TRBV4-1 and TRBJ1-6, with 11 bases fitting TRBD1. This CDR3 contains 16 residues. V shed 4 bases, J shed 6 bases, and the junction held 5 bases outside the gene matches. Germline CDR1 and CDR2: MGHRA and YSYEKL. CDR3 region: CASSPRDRGFNSPLHF. The CDR3 DNA follows: TGCGCCAGCAGCCCCCGGGACAGGGGGTTTAATTCACCCCTCCACTTT.

Remarks on this clone: At the DNA level, this CDR3 is encoded by other sequences in the same sample as well. The J gene is TRBJ1-2, the V gene TRBV7-9; tentatively, D is TRBD1 (6 bases). The CDR3 totals 13 residues. The germline V gene has CDR1 SEHNR and CDR2 FQNEAQ (reference sequence). V was pared by 1 base and J by 5 bases, with 8 bases between. As DNA, the CDR3 is TGTGCCAGCAGCTTAGGACAGGATTATGGCTACACCTTC. Its protein product is CASSLGQDYGYTF.

The chain employs TRBV5-4 and TRBJ2-1, with 7 bases matching TRBD1. This CDR3 spans 14 amino acids. CDR1 is SGHNT, CDR2 YYREEE, per germline (reference sequence). V lost 5 bases, J lost 7 bases, and 9 bases stayed unmatched. The CDR3 here is CASRVETGTNEQFF. CDR3 coding DNA: TGTGCCAGCAGGGTTGAGACAGGGACGAATGAGCAGTTCTTC. The full variable domain, its missing parts supplied by reference TRBV5-4 and TRBJ2-1, is ETGVTQSPTHLIKTRGQQVTLRCSSQSGHNTVSWYQQALGQGPQFIFQYYREEENGRGNFPPRFSGLQFPNYSSELNVNALELDDSALYLCASRVETGTNEQFFGPGTRLTVL.

This clone was seen more than once but under ten times. The rearrangement links TRBV18 to TRBJ1-6, with D unresolved. From germline, CDR1 is KGHSH and CDR2 LQKENI. The CDR3 has 14 residues. V was shortened by 5 bases and J by 10 bases, with 15 bases between the two germline ends. Written as DNA, the CDR3 is TGTGCCAGCTCATCTCTTGAGAGGAGATCACCCCTCCACTTT. It translates to CASSSLERRSPLHF.

The chain links TRBV6-1 to TRBJ2-4; 14 bases are a match to TRBD2. With V trimmed by 2 bases and J by 7 bases, 1 base remained unmatched. Germline CDR1 reads MNHNS; CDR2 reads SASEGT. The CDR3 is 15 amino acids. CDR3 coding DNA: TGTGCCAGCAGTGAATGGACTAGCGGGGGGAACATTCAGTACTTC. This sequence encodes CASSEWTSGGNIQYF.

The V gene is TRBV9, the J gene TRBJ2-1; TRBD2 agrees at 9 bases. The length of the CDR3 is 16 residues. Trimming removed 4 bases from V and 6 bases from J; junction bases left unmatched: 11. CDR1 SGDLS and CDR2 YYNGEE come from the germline V gene. CDR3 sequence reads: CASSPRAGGRFNEQFF. CDR3 DNA: TGTGCCAGCAGCCCCAGGGCGGGAGGGCGTTTCAATGAGCAGTTCTTC. Full variable domain (rest looked up from reference TRBV9 and TRBJ2-1): DSGVTQTPKHLITATGQRVTLRCSPRSGDLSVYWYQQSLDQGLQFLIQYYNGEERAKGNILERFSAQQFPDLHSELNLSSLELGDSALYFCASSPRAGGRFNEQFFGPGTRLTVL.

The DNA of the CDR3 is TGTGCCTGGAGCGCCCGGGACATCCCTAATCAGCCCCAGCATTTT. It encodes CAWSARDIPNQPQHF. The chain is built from TRBV30 and TRBJ1-5; possibly TRBD1 for D (6 bases). The CDR3 has 15 residues. The V and J ends lost 3 bases and 4 bases respectively, with 16 bases between them. Germline-derived CDR1 and CDR2 are GTSNPN and SVGIG (reference sequence).

V usage is TRBV4-2 and J usage is TRBJ2-3; 11 bases are shared with TRBD2. Unmatched junction bases numbered 6, after V lost 3 bases and J lost 4 bases. This CDR3 spans 16 amino acids. CDR1 and CDR2 (germline): LGHNA, YNFKEQ. The CDR3: CASSQIAGGPPDTQYF. In nucleotides, the CDR3 is TGTGCCAGCAGCCAGATAGCGGGAGGGCCGCCAGATACGCAGTATTTT.

This clone has a handful of counts. The chain employs TRBV9 and TRBJ2-3, with TRBD2 matching over 8 bases. The germline V gene encodes CDR1 SGDLS and CDR2 YYNGEE. This CDR3 spans 14 amino acids. V was pared by 4 bases and J by 3 bases, with 4 bases of the junction left unmatched. In DNA form, the CDR3 reads TGTGCCAGCAGCAGGCTAGCGGGTACAGATACGCAGTATTTT. Protein sequence: CASSRLAGTDTQYF.

The chain has TRBV5-1 and TRBJ2-6; D may be TRBD1 (5 bases). Germline CDR1 SGHRS, CDR2 YFSETQ. This CDR3 contains 15 residues. V lost 4 bases and J lost 3, with 11 bases in between. CDR3 nucleotide sequence: TGCGCCAGCAGCATAGACAGCAGTGGGGCCAACGTCCTGACTTTC. Protein sequence: CASSIDSSGANVLTF.

This clone came up a few times. This chain joins TRBV6-1 and TRBJ2-7; possibly TRBD1 for D (6 bases). The germline V and J ends were trimmed by 4 bases and 3 bases, with 13 bases remaining between them. Per germline, CDR1 MNHNS and CDR2 SASEGT. This CDR3 is built from 14 residues. The CDR3 spells CASSAGTMFYEQYF. CDR3 in DNA: TGTGCCAGCAGTGCCGGGACAATGTTCTACGAGCAGTACTTC.

This clone came up a few times. V is TRBV7-6 and J is TRBJ2-2; D possibly corresponds to TRBD1 (6 bases). This CDR3 spans 13 amino acids. Germline V CDR1 and CDR2: SGHVS, FNYEAQ. Trimming left V 5 bases short and J 6 bases short, with 10 bases between. The CDR3 sequence is CASSHRVAGELFF. For the CDR3, the DNA is TGTGCCAGCAGCCACAGGGTTGCCGGGGAGCTGTTTTTT.

This chain uses TRBV9 with TRBJ2-5; tentatively, D is TRBD1 (6 bases). The J call is doubtful: the DNA matches TRBJ2-7 better. CDR3 length equals 16 residues. Germline V lookup: CDR1 SGDLS, CDR2 YYNGEE. Written as DNA, the CDR3 is TGTGCCAGCAGCGTAGCGACCGGGACATCGACCTACGAGCAGTACTTC. It yields the protein CASSVATGTSTYEQYF.

This clone has just a few counts. This CDR3 fails to terminate in the conserved phenylalanine or tryptophan, so it likely reflects a read error. No DNA is shown, since the ends of the CDR3 on it are uncertain; the CDR3 is the one TCRdb lists. V is TRBV2 and J is TRBJ1-1. Germline V gives CDR1 SNHLY, CDR2 FYNNEI. A total of 12 residues make up the CDR3, ends included. The chain's CDR3 is CASSRDRLDLRL.

The J gene is TRBJ2-1, the V gene TRBV9, with unresolved D. Germline lookup yields CDR1 SGDLS and CDR2 YYNGEE. The CDR3 is 11 amino acids. V gave up 4 bases and J gave up 4 bases, with 3 bases separating them. The CDR3 spells CASSPYNEQFF. CDR3 coding DNA: TGTGCCAGCAGCCCATACAATGAGCAGTTCTTC.

This clone was detected only a few times. V and J are TRBV7-2 and TRBJ2-1; TRBD2 might be the D (6 bases). Per the germline V gene, CDR1 is SGHTA and CDR2 is FQGNSA. CDR3 length: 13 amino acids. Deletions cut 5 bases from V and 7 bases from J, with 12 bases between. The CDR3 spells CASSTRRGNEQFF. The CDR3 region has the DNA TGTGCCAGCAGCACTAGGAGGGGAAATGAGCAGTTCTTC.

V is TRBV9 and J is TRBJ1-2; maybe TRBD1 (5 bases). Trimming cost V 0 bases and J 4 bases, with 16 bases left between them. Germline CDR1 SGDLS, CDR2 YYNGEE. CDR3 length: 16 amino acids. In nucleotides, the CDR3 is TGTGCCAGCAGCGTAGCTACGTGGCAGGGAGGCTATGGCTACACCTTC. Translating gives CASSVATWQGGYGYTF. Filled out from reference TRBV9 and TRBJ1-2, the complete variable domain reads DSGVTQTPKHLITATGQRVTLRCSPRSGDLSVYWYQQSLDQGLQFLIQYYNGEERAKGNILERFSAQQFPDLHSELNLSSLELGDSALYFCASSVATWQGGYGYTFGSGTRLTVV.

Concerning this clone itself: A junction end diverges from the germline sequence, so it may reflect a read error. Written as DNA, the CDR3 is TGTGCTAGCAGCTTAATGGGGAGGGCAGGACAAGAGACCCAGTACTTC. Protein product: CASSLMGRAGQETQYF. This rearrangement joins TRBV7-7 to TRBJ2-5, with 7 bases that match TRBD2. This CDR3 region has 16 residues. In germline, CDR1 is SSHAT, CDR2 FNYEAQ (reference sequence).

This clone has only a few counts. The rearrangement uses TRBV19 and TRBJ1-2, with 7 bases matching TRBD1. The CDR3 is 14 residues long. After removal of 7 bases from V and 0 bases from J, the junction contained 5 bases not matched to a gene. Germline loops: CDR1 LNHDA, CDR2 SQIVND (reference sequence). CDR3 protein: CASNGDRPNYGYTF. For the CDR3, the DNA is TGTGCCAGTAATGGGGACAGACCTAACTATGGCTACACCTTC.